This T cell receptor (beta chain) was sequenced for a study of post-analysis software for immune sequencing data. Study findings and constraints: Batch-mates among the samples co-clustered strongly by F measure. Diversity measured as normalized Chao1 was significantly lower in multiple sclerosis patients than in controls.

A word on this clonotype: Its antigen is not identified.

Unique-molecular-identifier-tagged TCR beta cDNA libraries were used. T cells numbering about 1 to 11 million yielded 500,000 to 550,000 cDNA molecules. One entry per CDR3 protein, called by TCRdb with MiXCR from the PCR reads. Altogether about 500,000 distinct CDR3 sequences are present, under 55% being singletons, with the ten largest covering roughly an eighth. Sequenced sample: blood. The receptor's source is a girl aged 10 to 17 with multiple sclerosis.

The CDR3: CASKTPNSYEQYF. In DNA form, the CDR3 reads TGTGCCAGCAAGACACCGAACTCCTACGAGCAGTACTTC. The chain employs TRBV6-2 or TRBV6-3 and TRBJ2-7; D gene ambiguous. V was trimmed by 7 bases and J by 0 bases, leaving 10 bases between them. Germline values: CDR1 MNHEY, CDR2 SVGEGT. The CDR3 totals 13 residues.